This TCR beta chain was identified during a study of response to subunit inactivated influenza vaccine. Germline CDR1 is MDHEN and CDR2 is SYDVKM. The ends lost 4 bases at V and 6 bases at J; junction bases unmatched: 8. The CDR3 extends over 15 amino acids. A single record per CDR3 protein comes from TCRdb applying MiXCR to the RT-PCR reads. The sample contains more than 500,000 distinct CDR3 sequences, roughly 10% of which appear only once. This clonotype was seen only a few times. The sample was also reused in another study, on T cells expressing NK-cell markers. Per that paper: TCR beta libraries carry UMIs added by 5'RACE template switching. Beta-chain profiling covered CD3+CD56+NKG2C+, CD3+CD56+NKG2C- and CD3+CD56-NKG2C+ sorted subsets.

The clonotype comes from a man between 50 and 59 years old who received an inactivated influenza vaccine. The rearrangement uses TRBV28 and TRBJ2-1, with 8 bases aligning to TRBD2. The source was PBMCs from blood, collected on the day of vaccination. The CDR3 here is CASSSRGGQRNEQFF. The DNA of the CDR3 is TGTGCCAGCAGTTCCCGCGGGGGGCAACGCAATGAGCAGTTCTTC.